This T cell receptor (beta chain) was obtained from a study of Ad26.COV2.S vaccination and SARS-CoV-2 variants. Indicated treatment: some 19 received Ad26.COV2.S at low or high dose, single or two shots; a few received placebo; per-sample allocation not given. At day 63 after the first vaccine or placebo injection, samples were drawn. An Ad26 vector that expressed Wuhan-strain SARS-CoV-2 spike constituted the vaccine. Study conclusions and caveats: Breadth and depth estimates from TCRs may understate total T cell responses. Post-vaccination breadth of spike-specific CD8+ and CD4+ T cell responses was reportedly substantial. Across vaccine and placebo recipients, the breadth of non-spike TCRs was similar.

Of note for this clone: Its antigen is unidentified.

Only in-frame clones appear in the TCRdb table, and some are missing; sequencing was by immunoSEQ multiplex PCR. The sample holds hundreds of thousands of clones, around 93% seen once. CDR1 and CDR2 (germline): SGHDT, YYEEEE. V gave up 1 base and J gave up 7 bases; unmatched junction bases: 9. The CDR3 totals 16 residues. The chain carries TRBV5-6 and TRBJ2-7; 12 nucleotides line up with TRBD2. The source of this sequence is a person aged 18-65 years who received the Ad26.COV2.S COVID-19 vaccine or a placebo. The material sequenced was peripheral blood, taken in a trial of Ad26.COV2.S vaccine versus placebo. The CDR3 region is CASSLTSGGRYWEQYF. The CDR3, as DNA: TGTGCCAGCAGCTTGACTAGCGGGGGGCGTTACTGGGAGCAGTACTTC.